This T cell receptor (beta chain) originates from a study of regulatory and conventional T cells in RAG deficiency (dated by TCRdb to about 2017). About the investigation overall: High-throughput TCR beta sequencing was used to compare the repertoire diversity and composition of Treg, conventional CD4+ and CD8+ T cells between RAG-deficient patients and healthy controls. Broad study findings and their caveats: Unique TCR beta sequences from Treg cells were approximately 100-fold fewer in Omenn syndrome and CID/AS patients than controls, versus about 9.9-fold for other subsets. For some subjects, some T-cell subset analyses were not performed. In Omenn syndrome patients, sorted CD25-high CD127-low cells may represent peripherally activated cells rather than bona fide Treg cells. All patient T-cell subsets had shorter CDR3 lengths; Omenn syndrome patients showed >80% Treg-Tconv repertoire overlap at nucleotide and amino acid level. Compared with control T-cell subpopulations, RAG-deficient patients had much lower Shannon entropy and higher Simpson indices.

Comments on this clone: The specificity of this receptor is unknown. Per-base qualities were not stored, and no clone one base away is much larger.

Before genomic DNA extraction, regulatory T cells were purified from blood as CD4+CD25-high CD127-low cells. Fewer than ten healthy control donors served as the comparison group for repertoire analyses. Library construction relied on the immunoSEQ multiplex PCR assay. Genomic DNA from the sorted T-cell subsets was used to amplify rearranged TCR beta chain products, which were then sequenced. On the study's bioinformatics: Shannon entropy and Simpson indices were used to measure the diversity of productive TCR beta rearrangements in each repertoire. Clonal expansion was assessed using the summed frequency of the 100 most abundant productive TCR beta clonotypes among total reads. The TRB repertoires were scored with a self-reactivity index built on which amino acids appear at CDR3beta positions 6 and 7. Two-way ANOVA was used for repertoire analyses, while Student t or Mann-Whitney tests were used for flow cytometric analyses. What TCRdb holds here is the immuneACCESS table cut down to in-frame rearrangements. Part of the clones is not present; checked against another copy, under half of the missing clones reflect an unresolved V gene, and the others are unexplained. That table is the source of V, J and clone size, and D and trimming were worked out from the DNA. In all, the sample holds about 19,000 clones, and 87% of those were seen once. The biggest ten clones account for 1.4% of the sample.

The CDR3 covers 15 residues, taking in both the cysteine and the phenylalanine. CDR3 DNA is the only sequence kept; it has 45 bases, read in frame from the first base. According to the germline V gene (reference sequence), CDR1 reads SEHNR and CDR2 reads FQNEAQ. The junction shows trimming of 2 bases on V and 2 bases on J, and the gene matches do not reach 2 bases of it. The same sample was also studied in work on regulatory T cells. Reported in the second study: For the multiplex PCR, 52 forward TRBV primers and 13 reverse TRBJ primers were used, and amplification bias was corrected with both assay-based and computational methods. In patients, repertoires had restricted unique TRB V-J pairs and skewed V and J gene usage, with regulatory T cells showing the most marked changes. T-cell receptor beta repertoires of sorted regulatory, conventional CD4+ and CD8+ T cells were compared between CD3G-deficient patients and healthy controls. Peripheral blood mononuclear cells were isolated by Ficoll density separation. Within the immunoSEQ assay, multiplex PCR amplified rearranged TRB loci from genomic DNA. TRB amplicons were sequenced using an Illumina HiSeq platform. Custom algorithms error-filtered the raw sequences and aligned the raw sequences to reference gene sequences, after which the immunoSEQ online tools were used for analysis. Frequencies of productive and nonproductive TRB rearrangements were assessed among unique sequences as well as among total sequences. Prism software was used to run t tests, Mann-Whitney tests or two-way ANOVA for comparisons between groups.

The sequenced material came from Tregs sorted from blood. The TCR was taken from a human donor in good health. The V and J segments used are TRBV7-9 and TRBJ2-1; the central 8 bases match TRBD1. Read as DNA, the sequence is TGTGCCAGCAGCTTACCGGGACAGGCCTACAATGAGCAGTTCTTC. Its protein is CASSLPGQAYNEQFF.